This TCR beta chain was identified in a study of T cell repertoires in cytomegalovirus infection. General observations from the study: The cumulative frequency of public TCR beta families identified carriers of CMV plus the relevant HLA.

Germline-derived CDR1 and CDR2 are SGHNT and YENEEA. Trimming cost V 4 bases and J 7 bases; bases outside gene matches: 19. CDR3 length: 18 amino acids. This clonotype has a handful of counts. The antigen is unknown. TCRdb processed the reads anew with MiXCR; each CDR3 protein has one entry. The sample holds approximately 500,000 distinct CDR3 sequences, 26% seen once. V usage is TRBV11-3 and J usage is TRBJ2-1; 7 positions agree with TRBD2. The sequence was obtained from a human donor in good health (CMV status not recorded). Some clones in this sample may be carry-over from other donors' samples. Sequenced input: PBMCs. CDR3 loop: CASSSTSPAGRVENEQFF. DNA for the CDR3: TGTGCCAGCAGCTCGACAAGTCCAGCGGGGAGGGTTGAGAATGAGCAGTTCTTC.